This T cell receptor (beta chain) was recovered during a study of blood T cell repertoires in COVID-19. The CDR3 sequence is 19 residues long. Sequencing was performed with immunoSEQ multiplex PCR; in TCRdb, only in-frame clones are kept and a portion is missing. The table has around 110,000 clones, roughly 80% seen once. The TCR comes from a human donor in a cohort sampled during active COVID-19. The rearrangement links TRBV21-1 to TRBJ2-3; the table's D gene call, TRBD2, was not cross checked with the DNA. TRBV21-1 has pseudogene status. The specimen was peripheral blood. The CDR3 loop reads CASSPTTSGSRDATDTQYF. CDR3 DNA sequence: TGTGCCAGCAGCCCAACGACTAGCGGGAGTAGAGATGCCACAGATACGCAGTATTTT.